A selection of T cell receptor beta chains follows, all from one sample in a study of shared clonotypes between healthy human individuals. Data came from immunoSEQ multiplex PCR; TCRdb stores just in-frame clones and leaves some out. The sample shows millions of clones, 80% to 95% of them seen only once. The sequenced sample consisted of naive CD4+ T cells from PBMCs. All receptors derive from a young man in good health. Some clones in this sample may be carry-over from other donors' samples. Each CDR3 is given with its conserved first and last residue. D genes are given only for firm matches. A clone size is listed for some rows: how often the clone was seen (once, few, many), or a class if it is expanded.

TRBJ2-3	-	TRBV6-6	-	CVSTVSDTQYF	TGTGTCAGCACTGTTTCGGATACGCAGTATTTT
TRBJ2-1	-	TRBV19	-	CALKRSYNEQFF	TGTGCCCTTAAGCGGTCCTACAATGAGCAGTTCTTC
TRBJ2-1	TRBD2	TRBV11-2	-	CASSTAGAGADNEQFF	TGTGCCAGCAGCACGGCCGGGGCGGGAGCTGACAATGAGCAGTTCTTC
TRBJ2-1	TRBD1	TRBV9	-	CASRGQGANEQFF	TGTGCCAGCAGGGGACAGGGGGCCAATGAGCAGTTCTTC
TRBJ2-5	TRBD2	TRBV18	-	CASSPSGRYQETQYF	TGTGCCAGCTCACCGAGCGGGAGGTACCAAGAGACCCAGTACTTC
TRBJ2-7	-	TRBV27	once	CASSLFGPSYEQYF	TGTGCCAGCAGTTTATTCGGCCCCTCCTACGAGCAGTACTTC
TRBJ1-4	TRBD1	TRBV5-1	-	CASSLESGGWEKLFF	TGCGCCAGCAGCTTGGAGTCAGGGGGTTGGGAAAAACTGTTTTTT
TRBJ2-2	TRBD1	TRBV4-1	-	CASRHDRVAGELFF	TGCGCCAGCAGGCACGACAGGGTTGCCGGGGAGCTGTTTTTT
TRBJ2-1	TRBD1	TRBV7-3	-	CASSGTGNNNEQFF	TGTGCCAGCAGTGGGACAGGGAATAACAATGAGCAGTTCTTC
TRBJ2-7	TRBD2	TRBV6-6	-	CASSYVLAGAYEQYF	TGTGCCAGCAGTTACGTGCTAGCGGGAGCCTACGAGCAGTACTTC
TRBJ2-1	-	TRBV28	-	CASSSGSWHSYNEQFF	TGTGCCAGCAGTTCGGGGAGTTGGCATTCCTACAATGAGCAGTTCTTC
TRBJ2-7	-	TRBV11-2	-	CASSPEGGRYEQYF	TGTGCCAGCAGCCCCGAGGGTGGTAGGTACGAGCAGTACTTC
TRBJ1-4	TRBD1	TRBV11-1	-	CASSSDRVVANEKLFF	TGTGCCAGCAGCTCGGACAGGGTGGTTGCTAATGAAAAACTGTTTTTT
TRBJ2-7	-	TRBV19	-	CASRDGYEQYF	TGTGCCAGTAGGGACGGCTACGAGCAGTACTTC
TRBJ1-2	TRBD1	TRBV19	-	CASSPGQGDYGYTF	TGTGCCAGTAGTCCCGGACAGGGAGACTATGGCTACACCTTC
TRBJ2-3	TRBD2	TRBV5-4	-	CASSLGGLAGAVITDTQYF	TGTGCCAGCAGCTTGGGGGGGCTAGCGGGAGCTGTGATCACAGATACGCAGTATTTT
TRBJ1-5	-	TRBV5-3	-	CARSLRGSSNQPQHF	TGTGCCAGAAGCTTGAGGGGGTCCAGCAATCAGCCCCAGCATTTT
TRBJ1-2	-	TRBV30	few	CAWGGQLGYTF	TGTGCCTGGGGAGGACAGTTAGGCTACACCTTC
TRBJ2-6	-	TRBV19	-	CASSALGAGANVLTF	TGTGCCAGTAGTGCCCTTGGGGCCGGGGCCAACGTCCTGACTTTC
TRBJ2-1	TRBD2	TRBV4-1	once	CASSQLPLAGASNEQFF	TGCGCCAGCAGCCAATTGCCTCTAGCGGGAGCTAGCAATGAGCAGTTCTTC
TRBJ2-1	-	TRBV6-6	-	CATTVGDYNEQFF	TGTGCCACCACAGTAGGGGACTACAATGAGCAGTTCTTC
TRBJ1-5	-	TRBV9	few	CASSVGKGSNQPQHF	TGTGCCAGCAGCGTAGGTAAGGGGAGCAATCAGCCCCAGCATTTT
TRBJ2-2	-	TRBV5-4	-	CASSARQTGELFF	TGTGCCAGCAGCGCCAGACAGACCGGGGAGCTGTTTTTT
TRBJ1-2	-	TRBV6-5	-	CASSSDGNYGYTF	TGTGCCAGCAGTTCAGACGGAAACTATGGCTACACCTTC
TRBJ2-3	TRBD2	TRBV27	-	CASGQEGGWITGTQYF	TGTGCCAGCGGACAAGAGGGAGGGTGGATCACTGGTACGCAGTATTTT
TRBJ2-5	-	TRBV15	-	CATSRDSQETQYF	TGTGCCACCAGCAGAGACAGCCAAGAGACCCAGTACTTC
TRBJ2-7	-	TRBV5-6	-	CASSGGYEQYF	TGTGCCAGCAGCGGGGGGTACGAGCAGTACTTC
TRBJ2-5	TRBD2	TRBV5-4	-	CASSPMAGTSGIRQETQYF	TGTGCCAGCAGCCCAATGGCGGGGACTAGCGGGATAAGGCAAGAGACCCAGTACTTC
TRBJ2-7	-	TRBV5-1	-	CASSLGVGVGYGRNYEQYF	TGCGCCAGCAGCTTGGGAGTGGGGGTAGGCTATGGCAGAAACTACGAGCAGTACTTC
TRBJ2-7	TRBD2	TRBV7-3	-	CASSPTSGTSLYEQYF	TGTGCCAGCAGCCCCACCAGCGGGACCTCATTATACGAGCAGTACTTC
TRBJ2-1	TRBD2	TRBV19	-	CASSLGTSEANEQFF	TGTGCCAGTAGTTTAGGGACTAGCGAGGCCAATGAGCAGTTCTTC
TRBJ1-5	-	TRBV2	-	CASSEGWGGTQPQHF	TGTGCCAGCAGTGAAGGATGGGGGGGAACTCAGCCCCAGCATTTT
TRBJ2-7	TRBD2	TRBV4-3	-	CASSQEGGRGTEQYF	TGCGCCAGCAGCCAAGAGGGAGGGAGAGGGACGGAGCAGTACTTC
TRBJ2-5	-	TRBV7-6	-	CASSGSQGGVETQYF	TGTGCCAGCAGCGGATCGCAGGGTGGGGTGGAGACCCAGTACTTC
TRBJ1-1	-	TRBV4-3	-	CASSHVPGRAFF	TGCGCCAGCAGCCATGTACCGGGAAGAGCTTTCTTT